These 25 T cell receptor beta chains were sequenced from one sample in a study of T cell changes during pregnancy in multiple sclerosis. Data came from immunoSEQ multiplex PCR; TCRdb stores just in-frame clones and leaves some out. Here the sample spans more than 50,000 clones, 94% being singletons. Material: CD8+ T cells from peripheral blood mononuclear cells, obtained after pregnancy. The receptors were gathered from a female donor with multiple sclerosis, enrolled in a pregnancy study.

The CDR3 coding sequence is TGCGCCAGCAGCCAAGAGTATGGAACTAGCGGAGGATGGTACGAGCAGTACTTC. It yields the protein CASSQEYGTSGGWYEQYF. This chain links TRBV4-3 with TRBJ2-7; TRBD2 matches at 8 bases. The CDR3 runs 18 residues. Looked up from germline, CDR1 is LGHNA and CDR2 is YSLEER. The V segment lost 0 bases and the J segment 4 bases; nucleotides outside the gene matches: 14.

The rearrangement links TRBV5-4 to TRBJ2-1, with TRBD2 matching over 7 bases. J lost 9 bases, V lost 2 bases, and 2 bases had no gene match. The germline V gene has CDR1 SGHNT and CDR2 YYREEE (reference sequence). This CDR3 region has 12 residues. CDR3 in amino acids: CASSFAGVEQFF. The CDR3 DNA sequence: TGTGCCAGCAGCTTTGCGGGAGTTGAGCAGTTCTTC.

This sequence joins TRBV28 and TRBJ1-3; D is ambiguous. Trimming stripped 7 bases from V and 2 bases from J, with 9 bases between. The germline V gene has CDR1 MDHEN and CDR2 SYDVKM. The CDR3 totals 13 residues. The CDR3 nucleotides read TGTGCCAGCACCTCTACCCCTGGAAACACCATATATTTT. Translated: CASTSTPGNTIYF.

This clone was seen more than once but under ten times. The rearrangement joins TRBV19 to TRBJ1-1; tentatively, D is TRBD1 (6 bases). Trimming pared 3 bases from V and 3 bases from J, leaving 11 bases between. This CDR3 spans 14 amino acids. The germline V gene encodes CDR1 LNHDA and CDR2 SQIVND (reference sequence). The CDR3 reads CASSIWGGHTEAFF. As DNA, the CDR3 is TGTGCCAGTAGTATTTGGGGGGGCCACACTGAAGCTTTCTTT.

The chain combines TRBV7-9 with TRBJ1-1, with a tentative D call TRBD1 (5 bases). CDR1 is SEHNR and CDR2 is FQNEAQ in the germline V gene (reference sequence). CDR3 length equals 15 residues. Trimming removed 7 bases at V and 1 base at J, with 16 bases between. CDR3 sequence reads: CASTPGGASNTEAFF. As DNA, the CDR3 is TGTGCCAGCACCCCAGGCGGGGCTTCGAACACTGAAGCTTTCTTT. Full variable domain (remainder filled in from reference TRBV7-9 and TRBJ1-1): DTGVSQNPRHKITKRGQNVTFRCDPISEHNRLYWYRQTLGQGPEFLTYFQNEAQLEKSRLLSDRFSAERPKGSFSTLEIQRTEQGDSAMYLCASTPGGASNTEAFFGQGTRLTVV.

The V gene is TRBV27, the J gene TRBJ2-7, with D maybe TRBD1 (7 bases). V was pared by 6 bases and J by 3 bases, with 12 bases between. Germline V lookup: CDR1 MNHEY, CDR2 SMNVEV (reference sequence). The length of the CDR3 is 13 residues. The CDR3 sequence: CASSQGGGYEQYF. The CDR3, as DNA: TGTGCCAGCAGCCAGGGGGGAGGCTACGAGCAGTACTTC.

The chain is built from TRBV4-1 and TRBJ1-1; D call uncertain. V was clipped by 1 base and J by 6 bases, with 15 bases between them. The germline V gene encodes CDR1 MGHRA and CDR2 YSYEKL. The length of the CDR3 is 15 residues. The CDR3, as DNA: TGCGCCAGCAGCCAAGTCGTCGGGGAAAAGGCTGAAGCTTTCTTT. It translates to CASSQVVGEKAEAFF.

The V call is TRBV5-5, the J call TRBJ2-2; 8 nucleotides agree with TRBD1. The CDR3 runs 15 residues. Germline lookup yields CDR1 SGHKS and CDR2 YYEKEE (reference sequence). J lost 3 bases, V lost 1 base, and 2 bases had no gene match. CDR3 amino acids: CASSLLTGDTGELFF. In DNA form, the CDR3 reads TGTGCCAGCAGCTTGTTGACAGGGGACACCGGGGAGCTGTTTTTT.

This rearrangement joins TRBV7-9 to TRBJ2-1; maybe TRBD1 (6 bases). Germline V gene data show CDR1 as SEHNR and CDR2 as FQNEAQ (reference sequence). This CDR3 has 14 residues. V shed 5 bases and J shed 8 bases, with 16 bases lying between them. DNA for the CDR3: TGTGCCAGCAGCCGAACGTTGGGGGCCGATGAGCAGTTCTTC. This sequence encodes CASSRTLGADEQFF.

V gene TRBV6-5 combines with J gene TRBJ2-7; D gene ambiguous. This CDR3 region has 12 residues. Germline-derived CDR1 and CDR2 are MNHEY and SVGAGI. V dropped 6 bases and J dropped 1 base, with 7 bases sitting between them. In DNA, the CDR3 is TGTGCCAGCAGCCTTAATTCCTACGAGCAGTACTTC. Translated: CASSLNSYEQYF.

The chain carries TRBV29-1 and TRBJ2-6; 9 bases are shared with TRBD1. V trimming: 2 bases; J trimming: 6 bases; junction bases outside the gene matches: 8. Germline CDR1 SQVTM, CDR2 ANQGSEA. The CDR3 has 16 residues. The CDR3 here is CSVELQGARKANVLTF. For the CDR3, the DNA is TGCAGCGTTGAATTACAGGGGGCGCGAAAGGCCAACGTCCTGACTTTC.

The genes are TRBV7-9 and TRBJ1-4, with a weak D call TRBD1 (5 bases). CDR1 and CDR2 (germline): SEHNR, FQNEAQ (reference sequence). This CDR3 is 16 amino acids long. Trimming left V 5 bases short and J 0 bases short, with 13 bases between. The CDR3 reads CASSQTAEATNEKLFF. CDR3 nucleotides: TGTGCCAGCAGCCAGACAGCAGAAGCAACTAATGAAAAACTGTTTTTT. Supplemented by reference TRBV7-9 and TRBJ1-4, the full variable domain reads DTGVSQNPRHKITKRGQNVTFRCDPISEHNRLYWYRQTLGQGPEFLTYFQNEAQLEKSRLLSDRFSAERPKGSFSTLEIQRTEQGDSAMYLCASSQTAEATNEKLFFGSGTQLSVL.

The chain couples TRBV19 to TRBJ2-1, with unresolved D. This CDR3 is built from 15 residues. Per the germline V gene, CDR1 is LNHDA and CDR2 is SQIVND (reference sequence). Trimming stripped 3 bases from V and 0 bases from J, with 9 bases between. The CDR3 nucleotides read TGTGCCAGTAGTATGGCGGAGCCCTCCTACAATGAGCAGTTCTTC. Its translation: CASSMAEPSYNEQFF. The full variable domain, its missing parts supplied by reference TRBV19 and TRBJ2-1, is DGGITQSPKYLFRKEGQNVTLSCEQNLNHDAMYWYRQDPGQGLRLIYYSQIVNDFQKGDIAEGYSVSREKKESFPLTVTSAQKNPTAFYLCASSMAEPSYNEQFFGPGTRLTVL.

The chain carries TRBV30 and TRBJ1-2; D is uncertain. Germline values: CDR1 GTSNPN, CDR2 SVGIG (reference sequence). V was shortened by 1 base and J by 2 bases, with 5 bases between the two germline ends. The CDR3 is 12 residues long. The CDR3 is CAWSGENYGYTF. CDR3 sequence (DNA): TGTGCCTGGAGTGGAGAGAACTATGGCTACACCTTC.

The chain employs TRBV5-4 and TRBJ1-1; 9 nucleotides match TRBD1. Germline CDR1 is SGHNT and CDR2 is YYREEE (reference sequence). This CDR3 comprises 15 residues. Trimming cost V 4 bases and J 2 bases; bases outside gene matches: 6. The CDR3 region has the DNA TGTGCCAGCAGCCTAAAGACAGGGGGAAACACTGAAGCTTTCTTT. It translates to CASSLKTGGNTEAFF.

The genes are TRBV7-8 and TRBJ2-3; possible D gene TRBD1, 6 bases. The V gene lost 2 bases and the J gene lost 0 bases, with 15 bases spanning the gap. The CDR3 has 17 amino acids. Germline CDR1 SGHVS, CDR2 FQNEAQ. The CDR3 region is CASSLRTAGSSTDTQYF. As DNA, the CDR3 is TGTGCCAGCAGCTTAAGGACAGCCGGATCTAGCACAGATACGCAGTATTTT.

The V and J genes are TRBV19 and TRBJ1-5, with a tentative D call TRBD1 (6 bases). Trimming shortened V by 10 bases and J by 6 bases, and 19 bases separated the two germline ends. In germline, CDR1 is LNHDA, CDR2 SQIVND (reference sequence). This CDR3 has 14 amino acids. The CDR3 DNA sequence: TGTGCCACCCAGCTGGGGGGGCCCGGTCAGCCCCAGCATTTT. Translation: CATQLGGPGQPQHF.

The chain carries TRBV4-1 and TRBJ2-4; 8 bases fit TRBD2. The CDR3 covers 17 residues. From germline, CDR1 is MGHRA and CDR2 YSYEKL. J lost 7 bases, V lost 4 bases, and 15 bases had no gene match. The CDR3: CASSLFVGSGVLNIQYF. CDR3 in DNA: TGCGCCAGCAGCCTATTCGTGGGTAGCGGGGTCCTGAACATTCAGTACTTC.

This chain connects TRBV7-9 to TRBJ2-1, with D perhaps TRBD2 (5 bases). Germline V gives CDR1 SEHNR, CDR2 FQNEAQ (reference sequence). The V and J ends lost 0 bases and 7 bases respectively, with 7 bases between them. This CDR3 has 13 amino acids. The CDR3 loop is CASSLAGVNEQFF. The CDR3 DNA reads as TGTGCCAGCAGCTTAGCGGGAGTTAATGAGCAGTTCTTC.

The genes are TRBV27 and TRBJ2-7, with 7 bases aligning to TRBD1. Germline V gives CDR1 MNHEY, CDR2 SMNVEV (reference sequence). V was clipped by 2 bases and J by 2 bases; unmatched bases: 9. The CDR3 covers 16 residues. CDR3 protein: CASSLDPQGVAYEQYF. In DNA form, the CDR3 reads TGTGCCAGCAGTTTAGACCCTCAGGGGGTGGCCTACGAGCAGTACTTC.

The chain has TRBV23-1 and TRBJ2-7; 10 positions match TRBD1. TRBV23-1 is sorted into the ORF group, with uncertain function. The trim removed 10 bases at V and 2 bases at J, leaving 14 bases unmatched. This CDR3 has 16 residues. CDR3 protein: CATPPPGQGCPYEQYF. The CDR3 nucleotides are TGCGCCACCCCCCCTCCGGGACAGGGGTGCCCCTACGAGCAGTACTTC.

The J gene is TRBJ1-4, the V gene TRBV5-1; tentative D call: TRBD1 (5 bases). The germline CDR1 and CDR2 sequences are SGHRS and YFSETQ. This CDR3 region has 15 residues. Deletions cut 0 bases from V and 6 bases from J, with 12 bases between. The CDR3 spells CASSLGVGRDEKLFF. CDR3 nucleotides: TGCGCCAGCAGCTTGGGAGTGGGCAGGGATGAAAAACTGTTTTTT.

The CDR3 here is CASSQFPPGQGVDGYTF. Here the CDR3 DNA reads TGTGCCAGCAGCCAGTTCCCCCCGGGACAGGGTGTAGATGGCTACACCTTC. The chain is built from TRBV16 and TRBJ1-2, with 9 bases aligning to TRBD1. Trimming at V came to 3 bases and at J to 6 bases, leaving 14 bases not matched to a gene. The CDR3 is 17 residues long. CDR1 and CDR2 from the germline V gene are KGHSY and FQNENV.

This sequence joins TRBV7-9 and TRBJ1-1; D is ambiguous. Germline V gene sequence: CDR1 SEHNR, CDR2 FQNEAQ (reference sequence). V was clipped by 11 bases and J by 4 bases, with 11 bases between them. This CDR3 comprises 11 residues. CDR3 residues: CAGEAGTEAFF. CDR3 nucleotides: TGTGCCGGCGAAGCGGGCACTGAAGCTTTCTTT.

The chain couples TRBV6-1 to TRBJ1-5; D call uncertain. CDR3 length equals 14 residues. Trimming shortened V by 8 bases and J by 4 bases, and 15 bases separated the two germline ends. Germline-derived CDR1 and CDR2 are MNHNS and SASEGT. DNA of the CDR3: TGTGCCAGCCTTGCTCGGGCGGGAAATCAGCCCCAGCATTTT. Translated: CASLARAGNQPQHF.